This T cell receptor (beta chain) was recovered during a study of radiotherapy plus CTLA-4 blockade in lung cancer. It was focal radiation plus CTLA-4 blockade with ipilimumab that patients with chemo-refractory metastatic non-small-cell lung cancer received. Method: immunoSEQ multiplex PCR; TCRdb's copy keeps in-frame clones and lacks some. Of around 91,000 clones in the sample, around 90% were seen once. This CDR3 region has 21 residues. Trimming removed 5 bases at V and 0 bases at J, with 32 bases between. Germline CDR1 reads SGHVS; CDR2 reads FQNEAQ. This rearrangement joins TRBV7-8 to TRBJ2-7; D may match TRBD1 or TRBD2 (5 bases each). This TCR derives from a human donor with non-small cell lung cancer that progressed on radiotherapy plus ipilimumab. Specimen: peripheral blood, collected from a patient treated with radiotherapy plus ipilimumab. As DNA, the CDR3 is TGTGCCAGCAGCCTGACCCGGGCCGGGACCGAAAAAACACCGAGCTCCTACGAGCAGTACTTC. This sequence encodes CASSLTRAGTEKTPSSYEQYF.